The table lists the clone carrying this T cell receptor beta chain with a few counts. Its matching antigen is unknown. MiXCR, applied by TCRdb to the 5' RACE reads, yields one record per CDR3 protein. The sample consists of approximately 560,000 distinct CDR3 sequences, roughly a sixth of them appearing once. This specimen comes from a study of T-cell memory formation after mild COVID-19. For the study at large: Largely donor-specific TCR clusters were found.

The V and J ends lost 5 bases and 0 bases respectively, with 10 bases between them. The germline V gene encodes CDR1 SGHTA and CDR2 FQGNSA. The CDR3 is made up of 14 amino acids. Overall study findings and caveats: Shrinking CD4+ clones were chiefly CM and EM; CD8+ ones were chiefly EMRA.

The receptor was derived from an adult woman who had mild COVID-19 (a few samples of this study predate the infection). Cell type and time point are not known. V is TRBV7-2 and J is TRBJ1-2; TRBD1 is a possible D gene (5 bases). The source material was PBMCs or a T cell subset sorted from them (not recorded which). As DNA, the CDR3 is TGTGCCAGCAGCCTAGACAGCCCTAACTATGGCTACACCTTC. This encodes CASSLDSPNYGYTF.